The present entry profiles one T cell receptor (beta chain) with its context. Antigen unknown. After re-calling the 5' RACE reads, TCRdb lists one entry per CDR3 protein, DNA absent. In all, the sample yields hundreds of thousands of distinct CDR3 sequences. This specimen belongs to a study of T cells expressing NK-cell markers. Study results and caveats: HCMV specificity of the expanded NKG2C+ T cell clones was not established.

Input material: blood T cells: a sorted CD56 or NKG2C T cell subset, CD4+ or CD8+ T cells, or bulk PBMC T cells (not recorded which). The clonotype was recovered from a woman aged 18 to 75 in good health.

The CDR3 sequence: CSARAEDPAEQFF. This chain links TRBV20-1 with TRBJ2-1; the TCRdb call, TRBD2, lacks DNA for checking. There are 13 residues in the CDR3. Per the germline V gene, CDR1 is DFQATT and CDR2 is SNEGSKA (reference sequence).